This T cell receptor (beta chain) is drawn from a study of blood T cells in healthy people across ages. CDR3 length equals 17 residues. Trimming removed 4 bases from V and 4 bases from J, with 19 bases in between. In germline, CDR1 is LGHNA, CDR2 YSLEER. Study findings and constraints: As age increased, TCR beta diversity per million T cells fell in a roughly linear fashion. Estimates drawn from one million T cells were deemed to understate diversity. PBMCs left unsorted prevented a conclusive naive versus antigen-experienced comparison.

It was with a sample-barcoded 5' primer and a J-beta primer mix that a second PCR of roughly 7 to 12 cycles was run. TCRdb fed the 5' RACE reads into MiXCR, producing one record per CDR3 protein. The table lists about 1.8 million distinct CDR3 sequences, roughly 50% of them singletons. For this clonotype: Its antigen is still unknown.

The receptor was derived from a woman aged 40-49 years in good health. Sequencing was carried out using blood. V is TRBV4-3 and J is TRBJ1-4; TRBD1 might be the D (6 bases). The CDR3 nucleotides are TGCGCCAGCAGCCCAGGCAACACAGGGTATGGTAATGAAAAACTGTTTTTT. This translates into CASSPGNTGYGNEKLFF.